Below, one T cell receptor (beta chain) is given with its context. Original processing methods: Amplification from reference gene primers served as the basis for estimated nucleated cell counts. Assay: immunoSEQ multiplex PCR; the TCRdb copy retains only in-frame clones and omits some. V and J calls and clone size are those listed in that table; D and trimming were worked out from the DNA. The table has 90,000 to 110,000 clones, 70% to 90% seen once. The record originates from a study of blood T cell repertoires in COVID-19. The overall study: T cells, B-cell-depleted T cells, or PBMCs provided the cDNA or gDNA that served as material.

V gave up 2 bases and J gave up 6 bases; unmatched junction bases: 4. The CDR3 is made up of 13 amino acids. Looked up from germline, CDR1 is SGHRS and CDR2 is YFSETQ. The clonotype originates from a human donor in a cohort sampled during active COVID-19. Sequencing input: peripheral blood. This chain joins TRBV5-1 and TRBJ1-2; the match to TRBD1 covers 7 bases. The CDR3 region has the DNA TGCGCCAGCAGCTTCCTACAGGGGAATGGCTACACCTTC. Translated: CASSFLQGNGYTF.